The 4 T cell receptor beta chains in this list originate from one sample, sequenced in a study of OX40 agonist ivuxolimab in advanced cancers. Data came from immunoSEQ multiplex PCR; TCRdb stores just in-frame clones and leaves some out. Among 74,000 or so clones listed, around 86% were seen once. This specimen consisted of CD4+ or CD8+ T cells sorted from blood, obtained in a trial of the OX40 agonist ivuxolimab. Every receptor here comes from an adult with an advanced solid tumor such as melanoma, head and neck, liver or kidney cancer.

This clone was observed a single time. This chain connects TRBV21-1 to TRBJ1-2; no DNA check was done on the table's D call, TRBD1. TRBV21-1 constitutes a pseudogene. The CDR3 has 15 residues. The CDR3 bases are TGTGCCAGCAGCAAAAGGACAGGGACTAAAGGTGGCTACACCTTC. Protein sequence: CASSKRTGTKGGYTF.

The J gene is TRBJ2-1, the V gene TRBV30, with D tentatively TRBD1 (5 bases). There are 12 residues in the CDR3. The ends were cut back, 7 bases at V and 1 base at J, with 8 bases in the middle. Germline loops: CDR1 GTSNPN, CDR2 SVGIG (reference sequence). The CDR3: CASGPSYNEQFF. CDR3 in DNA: TGTGCCTCAGGGCCTTCCTACAATGAGCAGTTCTTC.

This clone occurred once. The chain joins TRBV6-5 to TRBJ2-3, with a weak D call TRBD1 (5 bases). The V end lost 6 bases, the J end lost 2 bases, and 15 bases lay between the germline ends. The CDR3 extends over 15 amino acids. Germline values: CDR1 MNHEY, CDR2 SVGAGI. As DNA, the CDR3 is TGTGCCAGCAGACCCACAGGCGGTTACACAGATACGCAGTATTTT. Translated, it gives CASRPTGGYTDTQYF.

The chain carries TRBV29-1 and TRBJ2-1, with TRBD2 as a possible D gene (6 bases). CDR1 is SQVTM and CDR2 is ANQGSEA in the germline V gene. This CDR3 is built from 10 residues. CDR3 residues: CSAGGYEQFF. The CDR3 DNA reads TGCAGTGCTGGGGGGTATGAGCAGTTCTTC.